These 21 T cell receptor beta chains were sequenced from one sample in a study of CD8 T cells in ankylosing spondylitis. Findings and caveats of the study: Among TCR beta sequences, a motif of several highly homologous variants appeared characteristic of ankylosing spondylitis blood.

Each CDR3 protein is one row after TCRdb ran MiXCR on the 5' RACE reads. The sample contains around 140,000 distinct CDR3 sequences, under 20% of which appear only once. No antigen has been assigned to these receptors. What was sequenced was blood, either unsorted or a sorted T cell fraction (not recorded which). The source is a male donor with ankylosing spondylitis.

This clonotype has only a few counts. V is TRBV7-3 and J is TRBJ2-2; no reliable D call. The CDR3 sequence is 16 residues long. Germline CDR1 and CDR2: SGHTA and FQGTGA. Trimming removed 1 base at V and 4 bases at J, with 13 bases between. CDR3 DNA: TGTGCCAGCAGCTTAATGGGCACAGTCTCCACCGGGGAGCTGTTTTTT. Amino acids: CASSLMGTVSTGELFF.

This clonotype is a singleton in its sample. The chain uses TRBV6-5 and TRBJ2-1, with D possibly matching TRBD2 (6 bases). The CDR3 is 15 residues long. Germline V gene sequence: CDR1 MNHEY, CDR2 SVGAGI. V shed 1 base and J shed 9 bases, with 16 bases lying between them. CDR3 sequence reads: CASSYFGGSGSEQFF. The CDR3 DNA reads TGTGCCAGCAGTTACTTTGGCGGATCCGGGAGTGAGCAGTTCTTC.

The CDR3: CASSSGRDQPQHF. The CDR3 coding sequence is TGTGCCAGTAGTTCAGGCAGGGACCAGCCCCAGCATTTT. The V call is TRBV19, the J call TRBJ1-5; D is possibly TRBD1 (5 bases). CDR1 and CDR2 (germline): LNHDA, SQIVND (reference sequence). The ends were cut back, 5 bases at V and 7 bases at J, with 12 bases in the middle. This CDR3 is built from 13 residues.

This CDR3 reads CASSYSKYDTEAFF. The CDR3 coding sequence is TGTGCCAGCAGTTACTCGAAATATGACACTGAAGCTTTCTTT. This chain joins TRBV6-5 and TRBJ1-1; no firm D call. The V end lost 0 bases, the J end lost 3 bases, and 8 bases lay between the germline ends. CDR1 and CDR2 from the germline V gene are MNHEY and SVGAGI. The length of the CDR3 is 14 residues.

In its sample, this clonotype was seen a few times. The rearrangement uses TRBV12-3 or TRBV12-4 and TRBJ2-3; TRBD2 aligns across 13 bases. With V trimmed by 5 bases and J by 3 bases, 8 bases remained unmatched. CDR3 length equals 17 residues. The CDR3 is CASSRLLAGGPTDTQYF. Here the CDR3 DNA reads TGTGCCAGCAGTCGGCTACTAGCGGGAGGGCCTACAGATACGCAGTATTTT.

This clonotype was counted only a few times. The chain joins TRBV20-1 to TRBJ1-4; no definite D call. This CDR3 region has 14 residues. The germline V and J ends were trimmed by 0 bases and 7 bases, with 12 bases remaining between them. Germline V CDR1 and CDR2: DFQATT, SNEGSKA (reference sequence). This CDR3 reads CSARDTGYSEKLFF. DNA for the CDR3: TGCAGTGCTAGAGATACCGGGTACAGTGAAAAACTGTTTTTT.

This chain uses TRBV28 with TRBJ2-7; D gene unclear. Germline V lookup: CDR1 MDHEN, CDR2 SYDVKM. The V end was cut by 1 base, the J end by 4 bases, with 14 bases between. The CDR3 spans 15 residues. The CDR3 sequence is CASSLYLDSSYEQYF. In DNA, the CDR3 is TGTGCCAGCAGTTTATATCTAGATTCCAGTTACGAGCAGTACTTC.

CDR3 coding DNA: TGTGCCAGCAGCGTAGCTTCGGCTAGCGACAGCACAGATACGCAGTATTTT. This sequence encodes CASSVASASDSTDTQYF. J is TRBJ2-3 and V is TRBV9; possible D gene TRBD2, 6 bases. CDR1 is SGDLS and CDR2 is YYNGEE in the germline V gene. With 0 bases removed from V and 0 bases from J, the gap between germline ends came to 14 bases. CDR3 size: 17 residues.

The V gene is TRBV6-5, the J gene TRBJ2-2; D gene unclear. The CDR3 contains 17 residues. Germline lookup yields CDR1 MNHEY and CDR2 SVGAGI. Trimming took 1 base from V and 4 from J, leaving 16 bases between them. The CDR3 region has the DNA TGTGCCAGCAGTTACTATCGAGCTACCGCGACCACCGGGGAGCTGTTTTTT. This translates into CASSYYRATATTGELFF.

The sample holds many counts of this clonotype. The rearrangement uses TRBV9 and TRBJ2-1; the D gene is possibly TRBD1 (6 bases). Germline lookup yields CDR1 SGDLS and CDR2 YYNGEE. Between the trimmed V and J ends, which lost 4 bases and 13 bases, there was a span of 12 bases. The CDR3 sequence is 11 residues long. The CDR3: CASSQGSGQFF. The CDR3 nucleotides are TGTGCCAGCAGCCAGGGGAGCGGACAGTTCTTC.

This clonotype has ten or more counts. The V call is TRBV27, the J call TRBJ2-2; D is unresolved. Germline V CDR1 and CDR2: MNHEY, SMNVEV (reference sequence). CDR3 size: 12 residues. Trimming shortened V by 6 bases and J by 0 bases, and 2 bases separated the two germline ends. CDR3: CASSTNTGELFF. The CDR3 DNA follows: TGTGCCAGCAGCACGAACACCGGGGAGCTGTTTTTT.

This clonotype was counted a few times. This chain joins TRBV7-2 and TRBJ1-1; TRBD1 might be the D (5 bases). This CDR3 is built from 13 residues. Germline V lookup: CDR1 SGHTA, CDR2 FQGNSA. V lost 4 bases and J lost 8, with 14 bases in between. Here the CDR3 DNA reads TGTGCCAGCAGCTCCCGGGGCGCCGCAGAAGCTTTCTTT. Protein product: CASSSRGAAEAFF.

This sequence joins TRBV3-1 and TRBJ2-5, with D possibly being TRBD2 (7 bases). The germline V gene has CDR1 LGHDT and CDR2 YNNKEL (reference sequence). V gave up 8 bases and J gave up 5 bases, with 15 bases separating them. The CDR3 loop spans 13 amino acids. In DNA form, the CDR3 reads TGTGCCAGCGGTCCGGGGGGCTGGGAGACCCAGTACTTC. Its protein is CASGPGGWETQYF.

This clonotype was recorded many times. This rearrangement joins TRBV9 to TRBJ2-5; D uncertain. This CDR3 comprises 14 residues. Germline V CDR1 and CDR2: SGDLS, YYNGEE. The V and J ends lost 3 bases and 5 bases respectively, with 14 bases between them. This CDR3 is CASSASIVVETQYF. The CDR3 DNA is TGTGCCAGCAGCGCCTCGATCGTGGTCGAGACCCAGTACTTC.

The CDR3 DNA is TGCGCCAGCAGCCAGTCTGCGTACGGGGGACAAATCACCGGGGAGCTGTTTTTT. Its protein product is CASSQSAYGGQITGELFF. The chain is built from TRBV4-1 and TRBJ2-2; possibly TRBD1 or TRBD2 for D (6 bases each). The CDR3 extends over 18 amino acids. CDR1 MGHRA and CDR2 YSYEKL come from the germline V gene. Deletions cut 3 bases from V and 4 bases from J, with 21 bases between.

The chain is built from TRBV27 and TRBJ2-7, with unresolved D. V was trimmed by 6 bases and J by 3 bases, leaving 6 bases between them. CDR3 length equals 11 residues. Germline-derived CDR1 and CDR2 are MNHEY and SMNVEV (reference sequence). The CDR3, as DNA: TGTGCCAGCAGAGGGTACTACGAGCAGTACTTC. This gives the protein CASRGYYEQYF.

This clonotype was seen a handful of times. The chain carries TRBV4-1 and TRBJ1-4; no firm D call. V lost 0 bases to trimming and J lost 4 bases, with 15 bases between them. This CDR3 has 17 residues. The germline CDR1 and CDR2 sequences are MGHRA and YSYEKL. CDR3 in amino acids: CASSQDRGKLLNEKLFF. The CDR3 DNA reads as TGCGCCAGCAGCCAAGATCGAGGGAAGCTCCTTAATGAAAAACTGTTTTTT.

This clonotype has only a few counts. The gene calls are TRBV5-1 and TRBJ2-7; TRBD2 agrees at 10 bases. V lost 4 bases and J lost 1; bases outside the gene matches: 5. The CDR3 spans 15 residues. CDR1 is SGHRS, CDR2 YFSETQ, per germline. CDR3 loop: CASSAGLAASYEQYF. The CDR3 region has the DNA TGCGCCAGCAGCGCTGGACTAGCGGCGTCCTACGAGCAGTACTTC. Full variable domain (remainder filled in from reference TRBV5-1 and TRBJ2-7): KAGVTQTPRYLIKTRGQQVTLSCSPISGHRSVSWYQQTPGQGLQFLFEYFSETQRNKGNFPGRFSGRQFSNSRSEMNVSTLELGDSALYLCASSAGLAASYEQYFGPGTRLTVT.

The chain employs TRBV7-3 and TRBJ2-2; D possibly uses TRBD1 or TRBD2 (5 bases each). This CDR3 is built from 14 residues. V lost 3 bases to trimming and J lost 6 bases, with 11 bases between them. Germline loops: CDR1 SGHTA, CDR2 FQGTGA. CDR3 sequence: CASSFSLGPGELFF. The CDR3 DNA is TGTGCCAGCAGCTTCTCCCTGGGACCCGGGGAGCTGTTTTTT.

In its sample, this clonotype was seen a few times. The chain is built from TRBV29-1 and TRBJ2-1; D possibly corresponds to TRBD1 (5 bases). V was trimmed by 1 base and J by 5 bases, leaving 12 bases between them. CDR3 length equals 14 residues. Germline CDR1 reads SQVTM; CDR2 reads ANQGSEA. The CDR3, as DNA: TGCAGCGTTGAAGGGCAGGGAATGGACAATGAGCAGTTCTTC. It encodes CSVEGQGMDNEQFF.

This clonotype was detected only a few times. The chain recombines TRBV5-5 with TRBJ2-7; 7 positions agree with TRBD1. With V trimmed by 6 bases and J by 0 bases, 6 bases remained unmatched. Per germline, CDR1 SGHKS and CDR2 YYEKEE (reference sequence). The CDR3 has 14 residues. The CDR3, as DNA: TGTGCCAGCATCCCGACAGGGAGCTCCTACGAGCAGTACTTC. It translates to CASIPTGSSYEQYF. Drawing the rest from reference TRBV5-5 and TRBJ2-7, the complete variable domain is DAGVTQSPTHLIKTRGQQVTLRCSPISGHKSVSWYQQVLGQGPQFIFQYYEKEERGRGNFPDRFSARQFPNYSSELNVNALLLGDSALYLCASIPTGSSYEQYFGPGTRLTVT.